The subject of this entry is one T cell receptor beta chain. The sample belongs to a study of blood T cell repertoires in COVID-19. Repertoires were generated with immunoSEQ multiplex PCR, while TCRdb's copy carries only in-frame clones and drops some. The sample lists more than 300,000 clones, nearly 90% occurring once. Germline CDR1 and CDR2: KGHSH and LQKENI. V lost 1 base and J 8 bases, leaving 14 bases between the germline ends. The CDR3 covers 14 residues. V is TRBV18 and J is TRBJ1-2, with D uncertain. This clonotype originated in a woman in her 40s with COVID-19, enrolled during active disease. Sequencing used peripheral blood. The CDR3 DNA is TGTGCCAGCTCACCACTAAGTGGCGAGGCAGGCTACACCTTC. It specifies CASSPLSGEAGYTF.